The clone carrying this T cell receptor (beta chain) was counted a single time. The data were taken from a study of blood T cell repertoires in COVID-19. Study overall: Specimens from acute and convalescent COVID-19 originated in the United States, Italy and Spain. Nucleic acid was either cDNA or gDNA, and it came from T cells, B-cell-depleted T cells, or PBMCs.

As handled by the study authors: Estimates of nucleated cell counts were drawn from the amplification of reference gene primers. Sequenced by immunoSEQ multiplex PCR; TCRdb stores in-frame clones only, minus some. V and J calls and clone size are as listed in that table; D and trimming were resolved from the DNA. The sample records more than 85,000 clones, 70% to 90% being singletons. Looked up from germline, CDR1 is WSHSY and CDR2 is SAAADI. The ends were cut back, 3 bases at V and 6 bases at J, with 9 bases in the middle. This CDR3 contains 13 residues. This receptor was identified in a man in his sixties or seventies with acute or convalescent COVID-19. This chain uses TRBV10-2 with TRBJ1-5; TRBD1 might be the D (5 bases). Sequencing was carried out using peripheral blood. CDR3 loop: CASSDRVGQPQHF. In nucleotides, the CDR3 is TGCGCCAGCAGTGACAGGGTGGGTCAGCCCCAGCATTTT.